One sample yielded the 19 T cell receptor beta chains listed below, sequenced in a study of CD8 T cells in ankylosing spondylitis. Study-wide results and limits: Seemingly distinctive of ankylosing spondylitis blood was a TCR beta motif formed by eight highly homologous variants.

TCRdb used MiXCR to reprocess the 5' RACE reads, holding one entry per CDR3 protein. The sample shows about 390,000 distinct CDR3 sequences, 20% to 25% of them seen only once. These receptors' targets are unknown. Specimen: blood, either unsorted or a sorted T cell fraction (not recorded which). All receptors derive from a male donor with ankylosing spondylitis.

The chain employs TRBV6-1 and TRBJ1-1, with 8 bases lining up with TRBD1. V dropped 6 bases and J dropped 4; count of bases not matched to a gene: 7. Looked up from germline, CDR1 is MNHNS and CDR2 is SASEGT. The CDR3 runs to 14 residues. The CDR3 coding sequence is TGTGCCAGCAGACCAGGGGGCCAGGTCACTGAAGCTTTCTTT. Translated, it gives CASRPGGQVTEAFF.

The chain couples TRBV18 to TRBJ2-7, with TRBD2 matching 7 bases. The CDR3 is made up of 14 amino acids. V shed 1 base, J shed 2 bases, and the junction held 2 bases outside the gene matches. CDR1 is KGHSH, CDR2 LQKENI, per germline. The CDR3 spells CASSPRDYPYEQYF. In nucleotides, the CDR3 is TGTGCCAGCTCACCACGGGACTACCCCTACGAGCAGTACTTC.

This chain's CDR3 is CSASSGRYSYNEQFF. The CDR3 nucleotides read TGCAGTGCCAGTAGCGGGAGGTACTCCTACAATGAGCAGTTCTTC. The chain links TRBV20-1 to TRBJ2-1, with 10 positions matching TRBD2. J lost 0 bases, V lost 6 bases, and 5 bases had no gene match. The CDR3 length is 15 residues. From germline, CDR1 is DFQATT and CDR2 SNEGSKA (reference sequence).

Of note for this clonotype: No conserved phenylalanine or tryptophan ends this CDR3, so it is likely a read error. The chain is built from TRBV18 and TRBJ2-5; D remains ambiguous. CDR3 length: 15 residues. Deletions cut 3 bases from V and 2 bases from J, with 13 bases between. Germline V gene sequence: CDR1 KGHSH, CDR2 LQKENI. The CDR3 sequence is CASSPRRSRQETQYY. The CDR3 DNA sequence: TGTGCCAGCTCACCCCGGCGGAGCAGACAAGAGACCCAGTACTAC.

The chain links TRBV15 to TRBJ2-7; 8 bases fit TRBD1. The CDR3 is 14 amino acids. Germline V lookup: CDR1 LNHNV, CDR2 YYDKDF (reference sequence). The V gene end was trimmed by 7 bases and the J gene end by 2 bases; junction bases not matched to a gene: 7. The CDR3 nucleotides read TGTGCCACCAACACCGACAGGGGACCCTACGAGCAGTACTTC. The encoded protein is CATNTDRGPYEQYF.

In its sample, this clonotype was seen a few times. The V gene is TRBV5-1, the J gene TRBJ1-2, with D perhaps matching TRBD1 (6 bases). In germline, CDR1 is SGHRS, CDR2 YFSETQ. This CDR3 has 13 residues. The germline V and J ends were trimmed by 1 base and 7 bases, with 11 bases remaining between them. CDR3 sequence reads: CASSLQQGSGYTF. The CDR3 nucleotides are TGCGCCAGCAGCTTGCAACAGGGAAGTGGCTACACCTTC.

This clonotype was seen a few times. Here the CDR3 DNA reads TGCGCCAGCAGCGGTATTTATTCGGGACAACTCTACGAGCAGTACTTC. It specifies CASSGIYSGQLYEQYF. The chain links TRBV5-1 to TRBJ2-7; possibly TRBD1 for D (6 bases). V shed 4 bases and J shed 3 bases, with 20 bases lying between them. Germline V gives CDR1 SGHRS, CDR2 YFSETQ. The CDR3 has 16 amino acids.

This clonotype was seen many times. J is TRBJ1-5 and V is TRBV7-2; D gene uncertain. The CDR3 is made up of 12 amino acids. The germline V gene encodes CDR1 SGHTA and CDR2 FQGNSA. V was clipped by 6 bases and J by 1 base, with 4 bases between them. The CDR3 here is CASSGSNQPQHF. CDR3 in DNA: TGTGCCAGCAGTGGGAGCAATCAGCCCCAGCATTTT.

This chain links TRBV6-2 or TRBV6-3 with TRBJ2-7, with D hard to call. There are 13 residues in the CDR3. V was cut by 7 bases and J by 7 bases, with 17 bases left in between. Germline V gives CDR1 MNHEY, CDR2 SVGEGT. CDR3 protein: CASNGPPPEEQYF. For the CDR3, the DNA is TGTGCCAGCAACGGACCCCCCCCGGAAGAGCAGTACTTC.

The chain has TRBV7-2 and TRBJ1-1; possibly TRBD1 for D (6 bases). The CDR3 is 16 amino acids. Germline V gene sequence: CDR1 SGHTA, CDR2 FQGNSA. Between the trimmed V and J ends, which lost 5 bases and 0 bases, there was a span of 16 bases. In DNA, the CDR3 is TGTGCCAGCAGCCCTAGCCGCACAGGGATGAACACTGAAGCTTTCTTT. Translation gives CASSPSRTGMNTEAFF.

This clonotype occurred a few times. This chain uses TRBV12-3 or TRBV12-4 with TRBJ2-3, with D possibly TRBD2 on 5 matching bases. The CDR3 is made up of 15 amino acids. V shed 0 bases and J shed 2 bases, with 9 bases lying between them. CDR3 coding DNA: TGTGCCAGCAGTTTAGCGCTGGAGGTCACAGATACGCAGTATTTT. Encoded protein: CASSLALEVTDTQYF.

The V gene is TRBV20-1, the J gene TRBJ2-1; D uncertain. The V and J ends lost 0 bases and 9 bases respectively, with 21 bases between them. This CDR3 comprises 16 residues. CDR1 and CDR2 (germline): DFQATT, SNEGSKA (reference sequence). CDR3 amino acids: CSARDRFAPTDREQFF. Written as DNA, the CDR3 is TGCAGTGCTAGAGATCGGTTTGCTCCTACGGATCGTGAGCAGTTCTTC.

This clonotype occurred a few times. V gene TRBV29-1 combines with J gene TRBJ1-2, with unresolved D. The germline V gene has CDR1 SQVTM and CDR2 ANQGSEA. V shed 4 bases and J shed 4 bases, with 10 bases lying between them. The CDR3 has 12 amino acids. The CDR3 sequence is CSVAMASYGYTF. The CDR3 DNA follows: TGCAGCGTTGCCATGGCAAGCTATGGCTACACCTTC.

This clonotype is a singleton in its sample. This rearrangement joins TRBV7-9 to TRBJ2-7; D is perhaps TRBD2 (5 bases). CDR1 and CDR2 (germline): SEHNR, FQNEAQ (reference sequence). V dropped 2 bases and J dropped 2 bases, with 13 bases sitting between them. The CDR3 consists of 15 residues. CDR3 protein: CASSLTLAATYEQYF. CDR3 coding DNA: TGTGCCAGCAGCTTAACCCTAGCTGCTACCTACGAGCAGTACTTC.

V gene TRBV7-3 combines with J gene TRBJ2-1, with TRBD2 matching 7 bases. The CDR3 is 15 residues long. V was clipped by 3 bases and J by 7 bases; unmatched bases: 9. CDR1 and CDR2 (germline): SGHTA, FQGTGA. For the CDR3, the DNA is TGTGCCAGCAGCTTGGGGCTAGCGGAGAGAAATGAGCAGTTCTTC. It yields the protein CASSLGLAERNEQFF.

The chain joins TRBV5-1 to TRBJ1-1; possible D gene TRBD1, 5 bases. This CDR3 is built from 17 residues. The germline V gene encodes CDR1 SGHRS and CDR2 YFSETQ. Trimming removed 4 bases at V and 0 bases at J, with 19 bases between. The CDR3 protein is CASSPAHGGRMNTEAFF. Written as DNA, the CDR3 is TGCGCCAGCAGCCCCGCACATGGGGGAAGAATGAACACTGAAGCTTTCTTT.

J is TRBJ2-7 and V is TRBV5-1, with 9 bases fitting TRBD2. With 2 bases clipped from V and 7 bases from J, the junction kept 7 bases outside the gene matches. Germline V gene sequence: CDR1 SGHRS, CDR2 YFSETQ. CDR3 length equals 14 residues. The chain's CDR3 is CASSFSGGPREQYF. CDR3 sequence (DNA): TGCGCCAGCAGCTTTAGCGGGGGCCCACGGGAGCAGTACTTC. Filled out from reference TRBV5-1 and TRBJ2-7, the complete variable domain reads KAGVTQTPRYLIKTRGQQVTLSCSPISGHRSVSWYQQTPGQGLQFLFEYFSETQRNKGNFPGRFSGRQFSNSRSEMNVSTLELGDSALYLCASSFSGGPREQYFGPGTRLTVT.

The rearrangement uses TRBV12-3 or TRBV12-4 and TRBJ2-5; 8 bases match TRBD2. V dropped 8 bases and J dropped 4; count of bases not matched to a gene: 15. The CDR3 totals 16 residues. Here the CDR3 DNA reads TGTGCCAGCTCCCGGGGGGGGCCGCGGGGACGAGAGACCCAGTACTTC. Translating it yields CASSRGGPRGRETQYF.

The chain recombines TRBV7-2 with TRBJ2-1, with 8 bases matching TRBD2. Germline V gene lookup returns CDR1 SGHTA and CDR2 FQGNSA. Germline trimming cut 1 base from V and 10 bases from J; bases unmatched to any gene: 9. This CDR3 is built from 15 residues. The CDR3 here is CASSLEGLAGWEQFF. The DNA for the CDR3 is TGTGCCAGCAGCTTAGAAGGACTAGCAGGGTGGGAGCAGTTCTTC.